The 13 T cell receptor beta chains reported below all come from one sample, sequenced in a study of cytomegalovirus exposure and HLA in healthy donors. The PCR made use of 60 Vbeta and 13 Jbeta primers. Libraries were prepared by immunoSEQ multiplex PCR; TCRdb keeps only in-frame clonotypes and omits some of them. The sample lists over 130,000 clones, approximately 67% seen once, with approximately 6.5% in the top ten. Sequencing was carried out using PBMCs. The source of these receptors is a woman aged 55-75 years in good health and CMV-seronegative.

The genes are TRBV4-2 and TRBJ2-5; 9 bases align to TRBD2. CDR3 length equals 19 residues. V shed 0 bases, J shed 2 bases, and the junction held 13 bases outside the gene matches. Germline V gives CDR1 LGHNA, CDR2 YNFKEQ. For the CDR3, the DNA is TGTGCCAGCAGCCAAGAGAGAGGTTTCGCGGGAGGGCCACAAGAGACCCAGTACTTC. Translation: CASSQERGFAGGPQETQYF.

The V gene is TRBV11-2, the J gene TRBJ1-2; D is unresolved. V was shortened by 2 bases and J by 1 base, with 5 bases between the two germline ends. Per germline, CDR1 SGHAT and CDR2 FQNNGV. The CDR3 covers 13 residues. In nucleotides, the CDR3 is TGTGCCAGCAGCTTAAGCCTTAACTATGGCTACACCTTC. Protein sequence: CASSLSLNYGYTF.

The chain recombines TRBV7-2 with TRBJ2-5; 8 bases line up with TRBD2. There are 15 residues in the CDR3. CDR1 is SGHTA and CDR2 is FQGNSA in the germline V gene. Trimming at V came to 5 bases and at J to 5 bases, leaving 10 bases not matched to a gene. This CDR3 is CASSRGGRGGETQYF. The CDR3 coding sequence is TGTGCCAGCAGCCGGGGGGGTAGGGGCGGGGAGACCCAGTACTTC. Together with reference TRBV7-2 and TRBJ2-5, the CDR3 gives the full variable domain: GAGVSQSPSNKVTEKGKDVELRCDPISGHTALYWYRQSLGQGLEFLIYFQGNSAPDKSGLPSDRFSAERTGGSVSTLTIQRTQQEDSAVYLCASSRGGRGGETQYFGPGTRLLVL.

This clone was counted a few times. V gene TRBV6-1 combines with J gene TRBJ1-3; D is unclear. This CDR3 spans 15 amino acids. Trimming took off 2 bases at V and 2 bases at J, with 10 bases between the two ends. Germline V gives CDR1 MNHNS, CDR2 SASEGT. The CDR3 is CASSELVLTGNTIYF. DNA for the CDR3: TGTGCCAGCAGTGAACTCGTACTAACTGGAAACACCATATATTTT.

V gene TRBV20-1 combines with J gene TRBJ2-7, with D uncertain. Germline-derived CDR1 and CDR2 are DFQATT and SNEGSKA (reference sequence). V gave up 2 bases and J gave up 1 base, with 3 bases separating them. The CDR3 spans 11 residues. DNA for the CDR3: TGCAGTGCTAGATCTTCCTACGAGCAGTACTTC. It encodes CSARSSYEQYF.

This clone was observed a handful of times. The chain carries TRBV2 and TRBJ2-4, with TRBD2 as a possible D gene (7 bases). Trimming left V 4 bases short and J 7 bases short, with 14 bases between. Germline V gene data show CDR1 as SNHLY and CDR2 as FYNNEI. The CDR3 is 14 residues long. In DNA form, the CDR3 reads TGTGCCAGCAGTGCCCCGGGGGGCGGGAACATTCAGTACTTC. The encoded protein is CASSAPGGGNIQYF.

V and J are TRBV18 and TRBJ2-3; 10 nucleotides align to TRBD1. The germline V gene has CDR1 KGHSH and CDR2 LQKENI. This CDR3 contains 17 residues. V gave up 2 bases and J gave up 4 bases; unmatched junction bases: 9. The CDR3 spells CASSPLNRQGAADTQYF. The CDR3 nucleotides read TGTGCCAGCTCACCATTAAATAGACAGGGGGCGGCAGATACGCAGTATTTT.

This clone has a handful of counts. V and J are TRBV19 and TRBJ2-5, with 10 bases that match TRBD1. CDR1 and CDR2 from the germline V gene are LNHDA and SQIVND (reference sequence). After removal of 3 bases from V and 9 bases from J, the junction contained 7 bases not matched to a gene. The CDR3 consists of 14 residues. CDR3 sequence: CASSIGQGGMAQYF. In DNA form, the CDR3 reads TGTGCCAGTAGTATCGGACAGGGGGGAATGGCCCAGTACTTC.

This clone has only a few counts. The rearrangement joins TRBV2 to TRBJ2-3; possible D gene TRBD2, 5 bases. Germline V CDR1 and CDR2: SNHLY, FYNNEI. This CDR3 region has 15 residues. Between the trimmed V and J ends, which lost 1 base and 2 bases, there was a span of 10 bases. CDR3 loop: CASSEVGVLTDTQYF. The CDR3 coding sequence is TGTGCCAGCAGTGAAGTCGGGGTCCTCACAGATACGCAGTATTTT.

This clone has a handful of counts. The V gene is TRBV5-4, the J gene TRBJ2-5; 12 bases line up with TRBD2. V was clipped by 4 bases and J by 6 bases; unmatched bases: 10. Germline-derived CDR1 and CDR2 are SGHNT and YYREEE (reference sequence). The CDR3 covers 16 residues. CDR3 region: CASSPPSGGAAQTQYF. DNA of the CDR3: TGTGCCAGCAGCCCCCCTAGCGGGGGGGCCGCTCAGACCCAGTACTTC.

The rearrangement uses TRBV5-4 and TRBJ2-7; 7 bases map to TRBD1. Germline CDR1 reads SGHNT; CDR2 reads YYREEE (reference sequence). Germline trimming cut 4 bases from V and 3 bases from J; bases unmatched to any gene: 4. There are 13 residues in the CDR3. The CDR3 protein is CASSADRNYEQYF. DNA of the CDR3: TGTGCCAGCAGCGCGGACAGGAACTACGAGCAGTACTTC.

This clone was observed a few times. V usage is TRBV7-8 and J usage is TRBJ1-2; tentatively, D is TRBD1 (6 bases). Trimming shortened V by 5 bases and J by 4 bases, and 11 bases separated the two germline ends. The V gene's germline CDR1 is SGHVS and CDR2 FQNEAQ. This CDR3 has 13 amino acids. CDR3 sequence (DNA): TGTGCCAGCAGCGCCGGACAGCCCTATGGCTACACCTTC. It yields the protein CASSAGQPYGYTF. Variable domain in full (rest from reference TRBV7-8 and TRBJ1-2): GAGVSQSPRYKVAKRGQDVALRCDPISGHVSLFWYQQALGQGPEFLTYFQNEAQLDKSGLPSDRFFAERPEGSVSTLKIQRTQQEDSAVYLCASSAGQPYGYTFGSGTRLTVV.

The rearrangement links TRBV19 to TRBJ2-2; D gene ambiguous. Deletions cut 3 bases from V and 0 bases from J, with 5 bases between. Germline values: CDR1 LNHDA, CDR2 SQIVND (reference sequence). The CDR3 contains 14 residues. The CDR3 region is CASSIVPNTGELFF. The CDR3 DNA reads TGTGCCAGTAGTATCGTTCCGAACACCGGGGAGCTGTTTTTT.